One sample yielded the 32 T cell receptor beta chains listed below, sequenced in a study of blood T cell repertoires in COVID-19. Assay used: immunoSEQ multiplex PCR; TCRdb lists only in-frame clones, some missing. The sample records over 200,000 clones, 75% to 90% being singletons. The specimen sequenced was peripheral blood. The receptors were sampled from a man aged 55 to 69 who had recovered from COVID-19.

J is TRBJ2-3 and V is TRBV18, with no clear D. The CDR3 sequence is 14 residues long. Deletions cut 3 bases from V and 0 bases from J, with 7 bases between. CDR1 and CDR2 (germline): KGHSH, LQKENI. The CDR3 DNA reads TGTGCCAGCTCACCGTTATCCAGCACAGATACGCAGTATTTT. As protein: CASSPLSSTDTQYF.

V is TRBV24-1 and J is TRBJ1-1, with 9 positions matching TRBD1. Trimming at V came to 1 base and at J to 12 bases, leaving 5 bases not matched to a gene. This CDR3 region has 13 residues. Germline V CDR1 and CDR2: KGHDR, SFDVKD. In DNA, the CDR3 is TGTGCCACCAGTGATTTCTCCGGGACAGGGACTTTCTTT. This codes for CATSDFSGTGTFF.

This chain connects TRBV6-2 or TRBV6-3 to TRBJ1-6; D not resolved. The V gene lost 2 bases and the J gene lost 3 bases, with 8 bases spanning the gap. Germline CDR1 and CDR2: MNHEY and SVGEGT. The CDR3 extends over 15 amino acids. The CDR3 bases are TGTGCCAGCAGTTACCGGGGAGGCTATAATTCACCCCTCCACTTT. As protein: CASSYRGGYNSPLHF.

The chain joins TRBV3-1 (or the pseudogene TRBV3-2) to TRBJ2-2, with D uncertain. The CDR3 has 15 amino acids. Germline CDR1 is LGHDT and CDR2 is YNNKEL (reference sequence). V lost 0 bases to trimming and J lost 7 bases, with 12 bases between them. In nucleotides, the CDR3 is TGTGCCAGCAGCCAAGATCCAGGTCGTAGCGGGGAGCTGTTTTTT. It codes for CASSQDPGRSGELFF.

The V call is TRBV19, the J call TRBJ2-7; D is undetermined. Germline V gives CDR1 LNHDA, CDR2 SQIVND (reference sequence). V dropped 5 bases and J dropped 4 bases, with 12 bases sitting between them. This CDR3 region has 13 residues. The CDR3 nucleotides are TGTGCCAGTAGTCCCCCGCACAGATACGAGCAGTACTTC. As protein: CASSPPHRYEQYF.

Here the CDR3 reads CASSLGGQDYNEQFF. The DNA of the CDR3 is TGTGCCAGCAGCTTAGGTGGTCAGGACTACAATGAGCAGTTCTTC. The rearrangement joins TRBV7-2 to TRBJ2-1; D is unclear. The CDR3 has 15 residues. The germline CDR1 and CDR2 sequences are SGHTA and FQGNSA. Trimming removed 1 base from V and 3 bases from J, with 10 bases in between.

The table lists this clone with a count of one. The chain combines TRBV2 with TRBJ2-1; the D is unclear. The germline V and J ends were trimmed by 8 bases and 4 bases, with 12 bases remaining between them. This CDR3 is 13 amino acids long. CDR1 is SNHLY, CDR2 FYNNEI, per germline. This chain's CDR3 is CASVRLGYNEQFF. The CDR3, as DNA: TGTGCCAGCGTAAGGCTAGGTTACAATGAGCAGTTCTTC.

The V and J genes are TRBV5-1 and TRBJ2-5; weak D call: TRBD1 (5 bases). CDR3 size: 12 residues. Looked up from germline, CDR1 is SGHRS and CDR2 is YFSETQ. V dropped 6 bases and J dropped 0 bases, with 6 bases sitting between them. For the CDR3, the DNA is TGCGCCAGCAAACAGGACCAAGAGACCCAGTACTTC. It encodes CASKQDQETQYF.

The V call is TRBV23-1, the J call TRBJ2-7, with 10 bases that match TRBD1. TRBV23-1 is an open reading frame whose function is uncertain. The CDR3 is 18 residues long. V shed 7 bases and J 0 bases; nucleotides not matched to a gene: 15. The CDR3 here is CASIAFRDRGLSSYEQYF. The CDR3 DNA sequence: TGCGCCAGCATCGCATTCCGGGACAGGGGCCTTAGCTCCTACGAGCAGTACTTC.

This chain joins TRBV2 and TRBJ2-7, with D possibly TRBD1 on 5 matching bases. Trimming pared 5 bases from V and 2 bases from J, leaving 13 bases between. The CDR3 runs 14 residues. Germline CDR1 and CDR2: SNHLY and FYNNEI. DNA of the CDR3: TGTGCCAGCAGTCTTCAGGGAACGGCCTACGAGCAGTACTTC. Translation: CASSLQGTAYEQYF.

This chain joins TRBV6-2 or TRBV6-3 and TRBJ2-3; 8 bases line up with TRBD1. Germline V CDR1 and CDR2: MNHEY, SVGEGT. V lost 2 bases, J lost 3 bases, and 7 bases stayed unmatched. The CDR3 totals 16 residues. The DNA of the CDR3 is TGTGCCAGCAGTTACGTGCTGGGACAGGCGACAGATACGCAGTATTTT. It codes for CASSYVLGQATDTQYF.

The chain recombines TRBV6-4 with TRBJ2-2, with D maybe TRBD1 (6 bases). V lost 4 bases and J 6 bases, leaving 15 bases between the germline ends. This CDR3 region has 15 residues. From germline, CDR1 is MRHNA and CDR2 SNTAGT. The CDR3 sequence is CASSARAGVPGELFF. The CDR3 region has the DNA TGTGCCAGCAGTGCCAGAGCAGGGGTCCCCGGGGAGCTGTTTTTT.

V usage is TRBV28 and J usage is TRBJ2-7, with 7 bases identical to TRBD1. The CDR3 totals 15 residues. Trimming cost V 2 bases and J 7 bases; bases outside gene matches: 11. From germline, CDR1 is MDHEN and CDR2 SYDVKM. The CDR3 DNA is TGTGCCAGCAGTTTACCCCCCGGGACAGCCTTGGAGCAGTACTTC. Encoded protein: CASSLPPGTALEQYF.

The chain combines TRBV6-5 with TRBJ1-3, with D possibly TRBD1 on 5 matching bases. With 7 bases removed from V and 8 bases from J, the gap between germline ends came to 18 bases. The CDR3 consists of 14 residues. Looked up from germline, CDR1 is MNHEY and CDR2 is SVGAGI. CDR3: CASTVNRNWDTIYF. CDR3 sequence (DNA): TGTGCCAGCACAGTGAACAGGAATTGGGACACCATATATTTT.

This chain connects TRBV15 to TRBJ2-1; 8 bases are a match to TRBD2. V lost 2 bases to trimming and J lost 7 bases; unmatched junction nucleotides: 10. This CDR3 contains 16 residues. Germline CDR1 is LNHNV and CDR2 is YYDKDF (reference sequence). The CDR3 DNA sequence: TGTGCCACCAGCAGAAGGGGCGGGGGGAGTTGGAATGAGCAGTTCTTC. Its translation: CATSRRGGGSWNEQFF.

The CDR3 nucleotides read TGCGCCAGCAGCCCACAGGGGAATGAGCAGTTCTTC. Its translation is CASSPQGNEQFF. The genes are TRBV5-1 and TRBJ2-1; 7 nucleotides match TRBD1. CDR3 length: 12 amino acids. Trimming cost V 4 bases and J 7 bases; bases outside gene matches: 2. CDR1 is SGHRS and CDR2 is YFSETQ in the germline V gene.

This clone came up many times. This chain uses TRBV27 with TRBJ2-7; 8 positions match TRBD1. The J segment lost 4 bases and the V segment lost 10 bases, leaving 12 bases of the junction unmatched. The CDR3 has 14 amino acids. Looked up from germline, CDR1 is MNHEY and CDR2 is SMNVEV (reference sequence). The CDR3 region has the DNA TGTGCCACCCGACGGGGCAGGGGGCTGTACGAGCAGTACTTC. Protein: CATRRGRGLYEQYF.

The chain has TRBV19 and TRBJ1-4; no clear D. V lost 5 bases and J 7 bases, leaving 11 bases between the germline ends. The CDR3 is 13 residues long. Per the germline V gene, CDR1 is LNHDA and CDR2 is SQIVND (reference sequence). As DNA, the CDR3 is TGTGCCAGTAGTTCTTACTCGGGTGAAAAACTGTTTTTT. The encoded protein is CASSSYSGEKLFF.

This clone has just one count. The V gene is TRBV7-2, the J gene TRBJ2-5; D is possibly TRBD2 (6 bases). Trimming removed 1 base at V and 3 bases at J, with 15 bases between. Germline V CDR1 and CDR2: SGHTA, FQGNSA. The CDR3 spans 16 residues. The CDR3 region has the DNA TGTGCCAGCAGCTTAGGTCAGGCCCCGGGGGAAGAGACCCAGTACTTC. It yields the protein CASSLGQAPGEETQYF.

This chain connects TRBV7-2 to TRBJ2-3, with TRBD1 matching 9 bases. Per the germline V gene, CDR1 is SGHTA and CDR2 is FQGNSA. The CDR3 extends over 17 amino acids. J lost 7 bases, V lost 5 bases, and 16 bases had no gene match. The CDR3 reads CASSGRGAGQGGNTQYF. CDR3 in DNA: TGTGCCAGCAGCGGGCGTGGGGCGGGACAGGGAGGGAATACGCAGTATTTT.

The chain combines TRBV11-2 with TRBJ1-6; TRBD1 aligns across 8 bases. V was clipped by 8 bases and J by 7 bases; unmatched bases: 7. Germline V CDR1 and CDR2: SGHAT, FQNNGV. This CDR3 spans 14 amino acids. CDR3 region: CASANRGVNSPLHF. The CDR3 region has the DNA TGTGCCAGCGCCAACAGGGGGGTGAATTCACCCCTCCACTTT.

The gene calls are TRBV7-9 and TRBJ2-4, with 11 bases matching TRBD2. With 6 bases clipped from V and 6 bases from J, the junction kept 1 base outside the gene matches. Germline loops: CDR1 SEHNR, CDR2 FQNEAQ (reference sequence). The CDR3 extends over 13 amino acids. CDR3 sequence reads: CASRTSGGNIQYF. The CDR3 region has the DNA TGTGCCAGCAGAACTAGCGGGGGAAACATTCAGTACTTC.

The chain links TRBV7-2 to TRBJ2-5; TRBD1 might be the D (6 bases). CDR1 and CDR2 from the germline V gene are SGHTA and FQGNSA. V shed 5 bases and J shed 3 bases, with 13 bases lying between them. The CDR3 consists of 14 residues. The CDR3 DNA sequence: TGTGCCAGCAGCAAAATTCAGGGGAAAGAGACCCAGTACTTC. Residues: CASSKIQGKETQYF. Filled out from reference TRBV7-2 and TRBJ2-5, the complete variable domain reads GAGVSQSPSNKVTEKGKDVELRCDPISGHTALYWYRQSLGQGLEFLIYFQGNSAPDKSGLPSDRFSAERTGGSVSTLTIQRTQQEDSAVYLCASSKIQGKETQYFGPGTRLLVL.

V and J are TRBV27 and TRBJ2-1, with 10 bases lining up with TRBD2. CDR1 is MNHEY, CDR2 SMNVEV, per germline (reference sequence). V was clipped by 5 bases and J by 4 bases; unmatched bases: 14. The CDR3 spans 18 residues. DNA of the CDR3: TGTGCCAGCAGTCCATGGGGACTCAGAGCGGGAGGGTACAATGAGCAGTTCTTC. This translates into CASSPWGLRAGGYNEQFF.

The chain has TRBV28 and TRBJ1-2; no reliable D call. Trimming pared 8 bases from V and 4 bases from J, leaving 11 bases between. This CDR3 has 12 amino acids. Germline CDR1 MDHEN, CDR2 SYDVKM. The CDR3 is CASSPGIYGYTF. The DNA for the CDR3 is TGTGCCAGCTCGCCCGGGATCTATGGCTACACCTTC.

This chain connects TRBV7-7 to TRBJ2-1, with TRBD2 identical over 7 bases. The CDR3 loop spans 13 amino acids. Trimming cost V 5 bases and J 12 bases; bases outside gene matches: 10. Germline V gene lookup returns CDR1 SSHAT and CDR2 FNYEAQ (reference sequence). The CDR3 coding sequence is TGTGCCAGCAGCCCGACTAGCCTAACTGCGCAGTTCTTC. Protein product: CASSPTSLTAQFF.

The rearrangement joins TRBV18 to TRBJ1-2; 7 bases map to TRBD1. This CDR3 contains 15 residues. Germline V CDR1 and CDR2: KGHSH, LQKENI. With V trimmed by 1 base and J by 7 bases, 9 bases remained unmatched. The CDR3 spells CASSPREGALGGYTF. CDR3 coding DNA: TGTGCCAGCTCACCACGCGAGGGGGCGCTCGGTGGCTACACCTTC.

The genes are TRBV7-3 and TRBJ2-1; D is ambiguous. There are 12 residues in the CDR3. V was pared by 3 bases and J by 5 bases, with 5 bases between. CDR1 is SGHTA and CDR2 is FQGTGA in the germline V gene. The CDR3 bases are TGTGCCAGCAGCTTCCAGAACAATGAGCAGTTCTTC. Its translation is CASSFQNNEQFF.

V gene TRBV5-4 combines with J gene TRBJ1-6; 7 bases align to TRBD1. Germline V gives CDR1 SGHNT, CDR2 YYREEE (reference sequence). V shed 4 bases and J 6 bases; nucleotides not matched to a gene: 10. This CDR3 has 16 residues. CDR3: CASSPRGGASNSPLHF. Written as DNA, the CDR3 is TGTGCCAGCAGCCCGAGAGGGGGCGCATCTAATTCACCCCTCCACTTT.

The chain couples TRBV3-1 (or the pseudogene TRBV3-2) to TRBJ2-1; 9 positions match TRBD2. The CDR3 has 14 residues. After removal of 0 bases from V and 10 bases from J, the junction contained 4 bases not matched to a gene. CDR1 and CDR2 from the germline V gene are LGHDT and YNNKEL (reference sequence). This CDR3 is CASSQDLGLAEQFF. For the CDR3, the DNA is TGTGCCAGCAGCCAAGATCTGGGACTAGCAGAGCAGTTCTTC.

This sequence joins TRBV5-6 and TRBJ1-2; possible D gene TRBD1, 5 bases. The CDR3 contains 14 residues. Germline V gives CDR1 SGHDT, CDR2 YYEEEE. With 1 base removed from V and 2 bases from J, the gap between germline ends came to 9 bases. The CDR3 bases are TGTGCCAGCAGCTTGAGGGGAAGCAACTATGGCTACACCTTC. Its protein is CASSLRGSNYGYTF.

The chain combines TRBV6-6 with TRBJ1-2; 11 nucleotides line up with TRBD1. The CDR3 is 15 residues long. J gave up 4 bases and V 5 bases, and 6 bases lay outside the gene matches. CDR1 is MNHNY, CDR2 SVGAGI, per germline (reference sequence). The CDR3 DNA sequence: TGTGCCAGCAGTGCCCGGACAGGGGGCCTCTATGGCTACACCTTC. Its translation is CASSARTGGLYGYTF.